Given below is one T cell receptor (beta chain) in context. The data were obtained in a study of blood T cell repertoires in COVID-19. The wider study: Acute-phase and convalescent COVID-19 samples originated in the United States, Italy and Spain. Sources were T cells, B-cell-depleted T cells, or PBMCs; the material itself was cDNA or gDNA.

Original data processing: Researchers report that nucleated cell counts were estimated from reference gene primer amplification. The assay was immunoSEQ multiplex PCR, and TCRdb's table has in-frame clones only and misses some. V, J and clone size are taken as reported in that table, and D and trimming were inferred from the DNA itself. Here the sample spans hundreds of thousands of clones, 80% to 90% being singletons. This TCR derives from a woman aged 18-29 years with acute or convalescent COVID-19. Sequencing was performed on peripheral blood.

The CDR3 DNA follows: TGTGCCAGCAGCCCGGACAGGGGTGGTGAGACCCAGTACTTC. Translated: CASSPDRGGETQYF. This chain links TRBV5-4 with TRBJ2-5; 9 nucleotides align to TRBD1. CDR3 length: 14 residues. Trimming at V came to 4 bases and at J to 5 bases, leaving 6 bases not matched to a gene. Per germline, CDR1 SGHNT and CDR2 YYREEE (reference sequence).